The entry below gives a single TCR beta chain sequence along with its context. What this receptor recognizes is not known. Base quality data are lacking; no much larger clone is found one base away. The germline V gene provides CDR1 SGHNT and CDR2 YENEEA. V is reduced by 5 bases and J by 8 bases, leaving a spacing of 19 bases between them. CDR3 length: 15 amino acids, cysteine to phenylalanine. Only the CDR3 region is kept as DNA, spanning 45 bases read in frame from base 1. The data originate from a study of T cell responses to AZD1222 COVID-19 vaccine (dated by TCRdb to the early 2020s). Describing the broader study: Because spike-specific TCR depth and breadth did not differ between the two schedules, AZD1222 recipients who got a second dose at roughly 4 weeks were pooled with those who got a second dose at roughly 12 weeks. A total of roughly 240 trial participants underwent TCR sequencing, of whom roughly 210 received two doses of AZD1222 and about 25 received two doses of the MenACWY control vaccine. Trial participants were enrolled into age subgroups of 18-55, 56-69 and 70-plus years, which contained about 150, 27 and 61 TCR-sequenced participants, respectively.

The sample's time point, from its label and the paper: baseline before first vaccination. Samples from vaccinated people were obtained from the UK trials COV001 and COV002, which included a single-blind randomized controlled phase 2/3 trial of AZD1222 (ChAdOx1 nCoV-19) in healthy adults. For TCRbeta chain sequencing, PBMC samples were collected from trial participants at day 0 and at day 28 after the second dose. The paper as a whole reports these results and caveats: No day 14 peak-response samples were available, so repertoires were characterized only after the peak T cell response. Conclusions about previously exposed vaccinees are limited because only a handful of AZD1222 recipients were SARS-CoV-2 seropositive at baseline. Reportedly, close to half of the unique spike-specific TCRs recognized epitopes lying outside the regions that are mutated in the B.1.351 and B.1.1.7 variants. Participants were mostly white British, with more females than males. The authors suggested clonal diversity may have been underestimated. After two AZD1222 doses, spike-specific TCR breadth and depth were significantly higher than at day 0 and than in MenACWY recipients. The vaccine-associated CD4 TCRs covered the entire spike protein, and the dominant responses fell in regions 160-218 and 743-854. The 56-69-year group was small, and its depth increase did not reach significance, likely because of low power.

The CDR3 regions of human TCRbeta chains were analyzed by immunosequencing. As for how the authors treated the data: TCRs in the repertoires were compared against a reference library of SARS-CoV-2-specific TCRs that had been generated with the MIRA antigen-specificity platform. Breadth was defined as the fraction of unique TCRs that were SARS-CoV-2-associated, and depth was defined as the fraction of total T cells that were SARS-CoV-2-associated. Using the MIRA data, each spike-specific TCR was assigned both to the spike region to which the TCR was reactive and to a CD4 or CD8 class. Log10-transformed breadth and depth values were compared by one-way ANOVA with Sidak's multiple comparisons tests. TCRdb limited this immuneACCESS table to in-frame rearrangements with V and J called. A share of clones is missing; checked studies link under half to unresolved V genes, and the rest is unexplained. Clonal size and the V and J genes are those of that table, whereas D and trimming came from the DNA. The sample includes roughly 140,000 clones, with about nine tenths observed a single time. The ten largest clones take up more than 2% of the sample.

The origin of this receptor is an adult in good health. The material was peripheral blood, obtained on day 0 of AZD1222 vaccination. The V gene is TRBV11-3 and the J gene is TRBJ2-1; the D gene cannot be named for sure. CDR3 sequence: CASSHRALRSDEQFF. The nucleotide sequence is TGTGCCAGCAGCCACCGGGCCTTAAGGTCGGATGAGCAGTTCTTC.